A selection of T cell receptor beta chains follows, all from one sample in a study of blood T cells in healthy people across ages. TCRdb reanalysed the 5' RACE reads using MiXCR and keeps one entry per CDR3 protein. The sample records about 640,000 distinct CDR3 sequences, 58% being singletons. The sequenced sample was blood. Receptor source: a man between 60 and 75 years old in good health. The CDR3 runs from the conserved cysteine through the conserved F or W.

TRBJ1-2,TRBV6-1,CASSERFREEGYTF
TRBJ2-2,TRBV9,CASSVAGTGPYNTGKLFF
TRBJ2-5,TRBV20-1,CSAGAPGTLQETQYF
TRBJ1-2,TRBV4-1,CASSQPRQGRYGYTF
-,TRBV7-9,CASSYSNRGLEQYF
TRBJ1-2,TRBV12-3/TRBV12-4,CASSPAGGSYGYTF
TRBJ2-1,TRBV12-3/TRBV12-4,CASSFGLEYNEQFF
TRBJ1-2,TRBV4-2,CASSHERQGLNYGYTF
TRBJ2-7,TRBV5-1,CASSLSLGTQTYEQYF
TRBJ1-1,TRBV29-1,CSVAGRRRAEAFF
TRBJ2-3,TRBV29-1,CSVDLADSRADTQYF
TRBJ2-1,TRBV3-1,CASSQHRDRDYNAQFF
TRBJ1-1,TRBV28,CASSSGGTNTEAFF
TRBJ2-3,TRBV4-1,CASSPRTGLAGGSSTDTQYF
TRBJ1-2,TRBV7-9,CASSSRTGSHYGYTF
TRBJ1-5,TRBV21-1,CASSLPVRDRDSPQHF
TRBJ1-1,TRBV7-9,CASSLARVGNTEAFF
-,TRBV20-1,CSARGGSGGVGTQYF
-,TRBV20-1,CSAPSGRGAQETQYF
TRBJ1-1,TRBV5-6,CAAGGLNTEAFF
TRBJ1-2,TRBV4-1,CASSLTPGQTEYGYTF
TRBJ1-5,TRBV30,CASGRDSNQPQHF
-,TRBV20-1,CSATGRAGKETQYF
TRBJ2-3,TRBV12-3/TRBV12-4,CASRLAGLGTDTQYF
TRBJ2-1,TRBV11-2,CASSLATSGGKYNEQFF
-,TRBV29-1,CSVMGTGGSQETQYF
TRBJ2-6,TRBV21-1,CASSKDAGSGANVLTF
TRBJ2-1,TRBV5-1,CASSLVDSGGSEQFF
TRBJ1-5,TRBV12-5,CASGSGYSNQPQHF
TRBJ2-1,TRBV7-2,CASSTGTGVRGEQFF
TRBJ1-1,TRBV7-9,CASSLGRDNTEAFF
TRBJ1-1,TRBV25-1,CASSELGGGGEAFF
TRBJ1-1,TRBV20-1,CSASRSTETFF
TRBJ2-3,TRBV12-3/TRBV12-4,CASSFDRAVTDTQYF
TRBJ2-5,TRBV4-1,CASSPSGPLAGVRETQYF
TRBJ1-5,TRBV20-1,CSARGVSNQPQHF
TRBJ1-5,TRBV6-6,CASNQYTVNQPQHF
TRBJ1-2,TRBV7-2,CASSLNINYGYTF
TRBJ1-2,TRBV9,CASSAANRPYGYTF
TRBJ1-2,TRBV12-3/TRBV12-4,CASSPQVDEGYTF
TRBJ2-1,TRBV7-2,CASSLEDLNYNEQFF
TRBJ2-5,TRBV3-1,CASNSRGGAVETQYF
TRBJ1-1,TRBV19,CASSRGQGTEAFF
TRBJ2-1,TRBV11-2,CASSLGARVINNEQFF
TRBJ2-5,TRBV20-1,CSAPRQSQETQYF
TRBJ2-5,TRBV5-1,CASSYGLAGVLQETQYF
TRBJ1-1,TRBV20-1,CSARADSNTEAFF
TRBJ2-5,TRBV6-1,CASIPGQQETQYF
TRBJ2-1,TRBV6-5,CASSYSISGAGYNEQFF
TRBJ2-1,TRBV6-5,CASSRVQVSEQFF
TRBJ1-2,TRBV6-5,CASSKTGVNYGYTF
TRBJ2-1,TRBV20-1,CSVNPRWASYNEQFF
TRBJ2-2,TRBV3-1,CASRSSGARGSGELFF
TRBJ2-5,TRBV6-1,CASSDHGRPEGGETQYF
-,TRBV20-1,CSARDRAGTYEQYF
TRBJ2-3,TRBV5-1,CASSSSGTSGPSTDTQYF
TRBJ2-6,TRBV5-1,CASSLNGDSGANVLTF
TRBJ2-3,TRBV5-1,CASSSRDPRKDTQYF
TRBJ2-3,TRBV2,CASFRTGDGDTQYF
TRBJ2-7,TRBV29-1,CSVAGTGDPYEQYF